The sequence of this T cell receptor beta chain was determined in a study of T-cell reconstitution after alpha-beta-depleted transplantation in children. Points from the study as a whole: Several hundred graft clones that had expanded were reportedly the source of alpha-beta T cells about two months after transplant. When one year had passed after transplant, most T-cell counts and diversity came from newly produced T cells. Surviving recipient T cells and intrathymic progenitors accounted for some patients' high TCRbeta diversity at day 60.

This CDR3 region has 14 residues. CDR1 is MDHEN and CDR2 is SYDVKM in the germline V gene. The V end lost 5 bases, the J end lost 3 bases, and 13 bases lay between the germline ends. With respect to this clonotype: Antigen unknown.

Unique molecular identifiers tagged the TCRbeta library. TCRdb independently ran MiXCR on the PCR reads; one entry per CDR3 protein. The table includes fewer than 350,000 distinct CDR3 sequences, around 7.3% detected once. This sequence originates from a female patient between 2 and 15 years old who had a stem cell transplant for Fanconi anemia, so the T cells may come from the graft donor. The source material was peripheral blood, sampled 360 days after TCRalphabeta/CD19-depleted stem cell transplant. The J gene is TRBJ1-1, the V gene TRBV28; possible D gene TRBD1, 6 bases. The CDR3 reads CASSVHGGDTEAFF. The CDR3 DNA is TGTGCCAGCAGTGTTCACGGGGGCGACACTGAAGCTTTCTTT.